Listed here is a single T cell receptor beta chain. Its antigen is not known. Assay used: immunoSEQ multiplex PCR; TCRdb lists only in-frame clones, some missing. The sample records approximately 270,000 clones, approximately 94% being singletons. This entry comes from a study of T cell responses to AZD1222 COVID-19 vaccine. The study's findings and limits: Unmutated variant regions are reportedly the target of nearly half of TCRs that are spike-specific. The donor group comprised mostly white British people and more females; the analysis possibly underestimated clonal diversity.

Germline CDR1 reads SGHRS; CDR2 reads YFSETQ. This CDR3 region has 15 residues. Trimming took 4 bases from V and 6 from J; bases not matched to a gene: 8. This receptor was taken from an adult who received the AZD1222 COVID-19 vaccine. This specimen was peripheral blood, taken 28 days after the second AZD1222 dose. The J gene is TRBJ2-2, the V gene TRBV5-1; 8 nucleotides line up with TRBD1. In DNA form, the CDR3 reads TGCGCCAGCAGCCGGGACAGGATTTCGGCCGGGGAGCTGTTTTTT. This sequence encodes CASSRDRISAGELFF. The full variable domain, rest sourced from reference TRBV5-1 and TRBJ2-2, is KAGVTQTPRYLIKTRGQQVTLSCSPISGHRSVSWYQQTPGQGLQFLFEYFSETQRNKGNFPGRFSGRQFSNSRSEMNVSTLELGDSALYLCASSRDRISAGELFFGEGSRLTVL.